A single sample gave rise to the 5 T cell receptor beta chains below, sequenced in a study of blood T cell repertoires in COVID-19. Only in-frame clones appear in the TCRdb table, and some are missing; sequencing was by immunoSEQ multiplex PCR. The repertoire holds some 66,000 clones, with around 82% as singletons. The sequencing input was peripheral blood. These receptors came from a man in his sixties with acute or convalescent COVID-19.

V gene TRBV3-1 (or the pseudogene TRBV3-2) combines with J gene TRBJ2-1, with unresolved D. This CDR3 comprises 14 residues. From germline, CDR1 is LGHDT and CDR2 YNNKEL (reference sequence). Trimming removed 0 bases from V and 4 bases from J, with 7 bases in between. This CDR3 is CASSQDPRYNEQFF. Written as DNA, the CDR3 is TGTGCCAGCAGCCAAGATCCTCGGTACAATGAGCAGTTCTTC.

J is TRBJ2-5 and V is TRBV19; 9 bases align to TRBD2. The V and J ends lost 6 bases and 0 bases, in that order; junction bases with no gene match: 5. CDR3 length: 15 amino acids. CDR1 is LNHDA and CDR2 is SQIVND in the germline V gene (reference sequence). The CDR3 DNA sequence: TGTGCCAGTAGGCCTAGCGGGACGTACCAAGAGACCCAGTACTTC. Amino acids: CASRPSGTYQETQYF.

V is TRBV9 and J is TRBJ1-4; the D is unclear. Germline assignment: CDR1 SGDLS and CDR2 YYNGEE. The CDR3 runs to 14 residues. The V end lost 0 bases, the J end lost 4 bases, and 7 bases lay between the germline ends. The CDR3 coding sequence is TGTGCCAGCAGCGTAGGCGGTAATAATGAAAAACTGTTTTTT. It encodes CASSVGGNNEKLFF.

The chain has TRBV7-2 and TRBJ2-1; 10 bases map to TRBD1. The CDR3 is 17 residues long. Trimming cost V 5 bases and J 7 bases; bases outside gene matches: 14. Germline CDR1 is SGHTA and CDR2 is FQGNSA. For the CDR3, the DNA is TGTGCCAGCAGCCTCGGCCCGGGACAGGGGTGGAGTAATGAGCAGTTCTTC. Protein product: CASSLGPGQGWSNEQFF. The variable domain in full, with the rest retrieved from reference TRBV7-2 and TRBJ2-1, is GAGVSQSPSNKVTEKGKDVELRCDPISGHTALYWYRQSLGQGLEFLIYFQGNSAPDKSGLPSDRFSAERTGGSVSTLTIQRTQQEDSAVYLCASSLGPGQGWSNEQFFGPGTRLTVL.

The chain recombines TRBV7-9 with TRBJ2-3, with 14 positions matching TRBD2. Per germline, CDR1 SEHNR and CDR2 FQNEAQ (reference sequence). CDR3 length: 16 residues. The V segment lost 5 bases and the J segment 2 bases; nucleotides outside the gene matches: 3. In DNA form, the CDR3 reads TGTGCCAGCAGCGGACTAGCGGGGGGCTACACAGATACGCAGTATTTT. This sequence encodes CASSGLAGGYTDTQYF.